This T cell receptor (beta chain) originates from a study of T cell changes during pregnancy in multiple sclerosis. The junction had 5 bases not matched to a gene; V was cut back by 6 bases and J by 5 bases. Germline V gene sequence: CDR1 MDHEN, CDR2 SYDVKM. This CDR3 is built from 13 residues. The method was immunoSEQ multiplex PCR; TCRdb's version includes in-frame clones alone and lacks a portion of them. This sample has more than 35,000 clones; 92% occur once, and the top ten carry 0.75% to 0.85%. The chain couples TRBV28 to TRBJ1-2, with TRBD1 matching 8 bases. This clonotype was obtained from a female donor with multiple sclerosis, enrolled in a pregnancy study. Source: CD4+ T cells from peripheral blood mononuclear cells, taken in the third trimester of pregnancy. In DNA, the CDR3 is TGTGCCAGCAGGATAACAGGGGGGTATGGCTACACCTTC. Protein sequence: CASRITGGYGYTF.